Presented here are 17 T cell receptor beta chains from one specimen sequenced in a study of cytomegalovirus exposure and HLA in healthy donors. Profiling relied on immunoSEQ multiplex PCR, and the TCRdb table lists in-frame clones only, not all of them. The sample includes 150,000 or so clones, 86% of them seen just once. The sequenced material came from PBMCs. Receptors were obtained from a man aged 18 to 35 in good health and CMV-seropositive.

The chain recombines TRBV27 with TRBJ2-7; 9 nucleotides line up with TRBD1. The CDR3 extends over 14 amino acids. Germline CDR1 reads MNHEY; CDR2 reads SMNVEV (reference sequence). The V gene end was trimmed by 5 bases and the J gene end by 3 bases; junction bases not matched to a gene: 5. CDR3 in DNA: TGTGCCAGCAGTATAAAGGACAGGGGCTACGAGCAGTACTTC. Protein sequence: CASSIKDRGYEQYF.

This sequence joins TRBV5-6 and TRBJ2-2; unclear D gene. The CDR3 totals 12 residues. V lost 1 base and J lost 8, with 6 bases in between. CDR1 SGHDT and CDR2 YYEEEE come from the germline V gene. CDR3 bases: TGTGCCAGCAGCTTGACGGTGGGGGAGCTGTTTTTT. As protein: CASSLTVGELFF.

By share, this clone ranks as medium-sized. The chain carries TRBV5-8 and TRBJ2-7; 7 positions match TRBD1. J was trimmed by 5 bases and V by 4 bases; bases with no gene match: 6. Germline CDR1 and CDR2: SGHTS and YDEGEE. The CDR3 sequence is 13 residues long. The CDR3 sequence: CASSPNRGNEQYF. CDR3 bases: TGTGCCAGCAGCCCGAACAGGGGTAACGAGCAGTACTTC.

V is TRBV10-3 and J is TRBJ2-2; 14 nucleotides line up with TRBD2. The CDR3 has 16 residues. J lost 1 base, V lost 6 bases, and 1 base had no gene match. Germline-derived CDR1 and CDR2 are ENHRY and SYGVKD. DNA of the CDR3: TGTGCCATCAGGGGGACTAGCGGGGGGAACACCGGGGAGCTGTTTTTT. It is translated as CAIRGTSGGNTGELFF.

This clone was detected only once. This chain connects TRBV5-1 to TRBJ1-2, with 10 nucleotides matching TRBD1. The germline CDR1 and CDR2 sequences are SGHRS and YFSETQ. The CDR3 length is 15 residues. Trimming cost V 5 bases and J 8 bases; bases outside gene matches: 12. The CDR3 spells CASSSIAGTGVGYTF. CDR3 DNA: TGCGCCAGCAGTTCGATCGCCGGGACAGGGGTGGGCTACACCTTC.

The genes are TRBV5-1 and TRBJ2-3, with 8 nucleotides matching TRBD2. The trim removed 0 bases at V and 2 bases at J, leaving 11 bases unmatched. The CDR3 runs to 18 residues. The germline V gene encodes CDR1 SGHRS and CDR2 YFSETQ. The CDR3 reads CASSLASGGTGPTDTQYF. CDR3 nucleotides: TGCGCCAGCAGCTTGGCCTCGGGAGGGACGGGGCCCACAGATACGCAGTATTTT.

V usage is TRBV30 and J usage is TRBJ2-3; 8 bases align to TRBD1. Germline V gene sequence: CDR1 GTSNPN, CDR2 SVGIG (reference sequence). This CDR3 spans 13 amino acids. Losses at the gene ends were 3 bases for V and 7 bases for J; bases not matched to a gene: 6. CDR3 protein: CAWRQGQVYTQYF. As DNA, the CDR3 is TGTGCCTGGAGGCAGGGACAGGTCTATACGCAGTATTTT.

CDR3 DNA: TGTGCCAGCAGCCACTCCTGGAGGGGCTCCTACAATGAGCAGTTCTTC. Its translation: CASSHSWRGSYNEQFF. The chain is built from TRBV14 and TRBJ2-1, with a possible D match to TRBD2 (6 bases). CDR1 is SGHDN and CDR2 is FVKESK in the germline V gene. Trimming took off 3 bases at V and 0 bases at J, with 12 bases between the two ends. The CDR3 extends over 16 amino acids.

V usage is TRBV19 and J usage is TRBJ2-6; D is perhaps TRBD2 (6 bases). V was clipped by 5 bases and J by 12 bases, with 17 bases between them. The germline CDR1 and CDR2 sequences are LNHDA and SQIVND (reference sequence). The CDR3 is 14 amino acids. Here the CDR3 DNA reads TGTGCCAGTAGTTCCCGGGGGAGCGTCCCCGTCCTGACTTTC. Translation gives CASSSRGSVPVLTF.

The genes are TRBV27 and TRBJ2-7, with 9 bases identical to TRBD1. This CDR3 has 16 amino acids. Germline V gene data show CDR1 as MNHEY and CDR2 as SMNVEV (reference sequence). With 5 bases clipped from V and 3 bases from J, the junction kept 11 bases outside the gene matches. Here the CDR3 DNA reads TGTGCCAGCAGTCACACCGGGACAGGGAATAGCTACGAGCAGTACTTC. It encodes CASSHTGTGNSYEQYF.

In nucleotides, the CDR3 is TGTGCCAGCGTCGGAGCGTCGAGCTCCTACGAGCAGTACTTC. Protein: CASVGASSSYEQYF. This chain links TRBV6-1 with TRBJ2-7; no definite D call. The CDR3 runs 14 residues. Germline V gene lookup returns CDR1 MNHNS and CDR2 SASEGT. Trimming cost V 8 bases and J 0 bases, with 14 bases left between them.

The rearrangement uses TRBV30 and TRBJ2-1, with TRBD1 matching over 7 bases. The J segment lost 9 bases and the V segment lost 0 bases, leaving 5 bases of the junction unmatched. The germline gives CDR1 GTSNPN, CDR2 SVGIG (reference sequence). The CDR3 runs 13 residues. The CDR3 sequence: CAWSVDRVGEQFF. Here the CDR3 DNA reads TGTGCCTGGAGTGTAGACAGGGTGGGTGAGCAGTTCTTC.

The V gene is TRBV9, the J gene TRBJ1-5; D is ambiguous. Germline CDR1 and CDR2: SGDLS and YYNGEE. The CDR3 is made up of 14 amino acids. Trimming took off 3 bases at V and 6 bases at J, with 13 bases between the two ends. This chain's CDR3 is CASSAVQVGQPQHF. CDR3 in DNA: TGTGCCAGCAGCGCTGTTCAAGTCGGTCAGCCCCAGCATTTT.

This chain connects TRBV6-4 to TRBJ2-1; 7 nucleotides match TRBD2. The germline gives CDR1 MRHNA, CDR2 SNTAGT. The CDR3 is made up of 13 amino acids. V lost 3 bases, J lost 10 bases, and 6 bases stayed unmatched. The CDR3 is CASSEREGGEQFF. Here the CDR3 DNA reads TGTGCCAGCAGTGAAAGGGAGGGCGGGGAGCAGTTCTTC.

This clone was counted between two and nine times. The rearrangement uses TRBV6-4 and TRBJ2-1; TRBD2 agrees at 11 bases. The germline CDR1 and CDR2 sequences are MRHNA and SNTAGT. The CDR3 totals 15 residues. V dropped 5 bases and J dropped 3; count of bases not matched to a gene: 3. Here the CDR3 reads CASSPLAGDYNEQFF. In nucleotides, the CDR3 is TGTGCCAGCAGTCCACTAGCGGGGGACTACAATGAGCAGTTCTTC.

The rearrangement joins TRBV9 to TRBJ2-2; D call uncertain. The CDR3 is 14 amino acids. Germline V gives CDR1 SGDLS, CDR2 YYNGEE. The V end lost 0 bases, the J end lost 2 bases, and 5 bases lay between the germline ends. The CDR3, as DNA: TGTGCCAGCAGCGTAGTGGGCAACACCGGGGAGCTGTTTTTT. Protein: CASSVVGNTGELFF.

This CDR3 reads CASSYVGTPGNTIYF. The CDR3 DNA sequence: TGTGCCAGCAGTTACGTCGGGACTCCGGGAAACACCATATATTTT. V and J are TRBV6-6 and TRBJ1-3, with D tentatively TRBD1 (5 bases). V was clipped by 2 bases and J by 4 bases, with 12 bases between them. The CDR3 consists of 15 residues. Looked up from germline, CDR1 is MNHNY and CDR2 is SVGAGI (reference sequence).